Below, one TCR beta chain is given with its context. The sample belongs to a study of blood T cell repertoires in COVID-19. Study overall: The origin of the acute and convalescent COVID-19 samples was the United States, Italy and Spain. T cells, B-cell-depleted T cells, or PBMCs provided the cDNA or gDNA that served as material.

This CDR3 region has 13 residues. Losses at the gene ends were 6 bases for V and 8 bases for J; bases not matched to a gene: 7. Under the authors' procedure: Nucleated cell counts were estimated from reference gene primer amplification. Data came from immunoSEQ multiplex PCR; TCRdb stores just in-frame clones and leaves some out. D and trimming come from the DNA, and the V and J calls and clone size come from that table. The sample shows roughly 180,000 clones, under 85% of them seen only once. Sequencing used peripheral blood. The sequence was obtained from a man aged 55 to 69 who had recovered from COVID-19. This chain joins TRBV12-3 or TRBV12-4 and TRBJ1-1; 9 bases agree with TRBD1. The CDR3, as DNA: TGTGCCAGCAGACTGGGGACAGGGATGGAAGCTTTCTTT. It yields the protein CASRLGTGMEAFF.